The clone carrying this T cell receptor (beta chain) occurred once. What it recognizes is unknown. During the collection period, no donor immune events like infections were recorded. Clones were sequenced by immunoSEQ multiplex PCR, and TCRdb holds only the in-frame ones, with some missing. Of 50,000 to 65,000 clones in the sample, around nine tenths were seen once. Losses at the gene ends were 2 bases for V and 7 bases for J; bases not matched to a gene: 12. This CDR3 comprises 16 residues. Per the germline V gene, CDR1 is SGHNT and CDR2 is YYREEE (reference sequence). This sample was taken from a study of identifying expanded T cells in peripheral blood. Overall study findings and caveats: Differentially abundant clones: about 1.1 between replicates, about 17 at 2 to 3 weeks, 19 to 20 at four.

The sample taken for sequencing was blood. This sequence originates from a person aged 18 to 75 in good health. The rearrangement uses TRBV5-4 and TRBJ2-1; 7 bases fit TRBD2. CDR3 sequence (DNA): TGTGCCAGCAGCTTAGGTCTAGCGGAAGCGGGTAATGAGCAGTTCTTC. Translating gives CASSLGLAEAGNEQFF.